These 24 T cell receptor beta chains share one sample of origin, sequenced in a study of technical replicates of blood from a handful of donors. Data came from immunoSEQ multiplex PCR; TCRdb stores just in-frame clones and leaves some out. The sample contains over 10,000 clones, 90% to 95% of which appear only once. Sequenced input: PBMCs. Source of these receptors: a human donor in good health.

By sample share, this clone is medium-sized. The rearrangement links TRBV28 to TRBJ1-5; TRBD1 might be the D (6 bases). This CDR3 region has 16 residues. Trimming pared 3 bases from V and 5 bases from J, leaving 17 bases between. Germline CDR1 and CDR2: MDHEN and SYDVKM. The CDR3 coding sequence is TGTGCCAGCAGTTTCCGGAGGGGGGGCTTGGATCAGCCCCAGCATTTT. This gives the protein CASSFRRGGLDQPQHF.

The CDR3 region has the DNA TGTGCCAGCTCACATACGGGGTTGGATGAAAAACTGTTTTTT. This gives the protein CASSHTGLDEKLFF. V gene TRBV19 combines with J gene TRBJ1-4; D not certain. Trimming pared 9 bases from V and 6 bases from J, leaving 17 bases between. The CDR3 is 14 amino acids. Germline V gene lookup returns CDR1 LNHDA and CDR2 SQIVND (reference sequence).

The genes are TRBV19 and TRBJ1-5; TRBD1 matches 9 bases. CDR3 length: 14 amino acids. CDR1 is LNHDA and CDR2 is SQIVND in the germline V gene (reference sequence). J was trimmed by 1 base and V by 10 bases; bases with no gene match: 5. CDR3 DNA: TGTGCCACCGCGACAGGGGGAAGCAATCAGCCCCAGCATTTT. Its protein product is CATATGGSNQPQHF. The entire variable domain, with the rest obtained from reference TRBV19 and TRBJ1-5, is as follows: DGGITQSPKYLFRKEGQNVTLSCEQNLNHDAMYWYRQDPGQGLRLIYYSQIVNDFQKGDIAEGYSVSREKKESFPLTVTSAQKNPTAFYLCATATGGSNQPQHFGDGTRLSIL.

Written as DNA, the CDR3 is TGCGCCAGCAGGGGGTCAGGGTTCAATGAGCAGTTCTTC. Protein product: CASRGSGFNEQFF. This chain joins TRBV10-2 and TRBJ2-1, with D perhaps matching TRBD1 (5 bases). The germline V and J ends were trimmed by 6 bases and 6 bases, with 12 bases remaining between them. This CDR3 comprises 13 residues. Looked up from germline, CDR1 is WSHSY and CDR2 is SAAADI.

This clone has just one count. The chain has TRBV6-4 and TRBJ2-1; 12 nucleotides agree with TRBD2. Germline lookup yields CDR1 MRHNA and CDR2 SNTAGT. V lost 3 bases, J lost 6 bases, and 6 bases stayed unmatched. The CDR3 totals 16 residues. The DNA of the CDR3 is TGTGCCAGCAGTGAATCGACTAGCGGGAGATCCAATGAGCAGTTCTTC. It yields the protein CASSESTSGRSNEQFF.

The J gene is TRBJ1-1, the V gene TRBV6-4; D might be TRBD1 (5 bases). Germline V gene sequence: CDR1 MRHNA, CDR2 SNTAGT. The CDR3 consists of 13 residues. In DNA, the CDR3 is TGTACGAGGCGGGGCGGGAGGAACACTGAAGCTTTCTTT. It is translated as CTRRGGRNTEAFF.

The chain joins TRBV10-3 to TRBJ1-5; a possible D gene is TRBD1 (5 bases). V lost 9 bases and J 4 bases, leaving 13 bases between the germline ends. Germline CDR1 and CDR2: ENHRY and SYGVKD. The CDR3 sequence is 13 residues long. CDR3 loop: CAISGSSNQPQHF. As DNA, the CDR3 is TGTGCCATTTCAGGGTCTTCGAATCAGCCCCAGCATTTT.

The V gene is TRBV21-1, the J gene TRBJ2-2; the table calls TRBD1, which could not be checked here. TRBV21-1 is tagged as a pseudogene. This CDR3 contains 14 residues. Here the CDR3 reads CASARDRNTGELFF. CDR3 nucleotides: TGTGCCAGCGCTCGGGACAGAAACACCGGGGAGCTGTTTTTT.

The DNA of the CDR3 is TGTGCCAGCAGCCGGGGGACAGGTTGGTCCTCTGGAAACACCATATATTTT. Amino acids: CASSRGTGWSSGNTIYF. The chain joins TRBV28 to TRBJ1-3, with 8 bases identical to TRBD1. CDR1 MDHEN and CDR2 SYDVKM come from the germline V gene. The CDR3 length is 17 residues. Unmatched junction bases numbered 10, after V lost 6 bases and J lost 0 bases.

The chain couples TRBV6-6 to TRBJ1-1; the D is unclear. The CDR3 extends over 13 amino acids. V lost 7 bases and J lost 3, with 12 bases in between. Germline lookup yields CDR1 MNHNY and CDR2 SVGAGI (reference sequence). The CDR3: CASTRLGDTEAFF. The CDR3 DNA follows: TGTGCCAGCACTCGCCTCGGGGACACTGAAGCTTTCTTT.

The chain carries TRBV11-3 and TRBJ1-3, with D unresolved. The ends were cut back, 1 base at V and 3 bases at J, with 13 bases in the middle. CDR1 SGHNT and CDR2 YENEEA come from the germline V gene. This CDR3 comprises 16 residues. The CDR3 loop reads CASSLGAQGGGNTIYF. The CDR3 region has the DNA TGTGCCAGCAGCTTAGGGGCCCAAGGAGGTGGAAACACCATATATTTT.

The chain uses TRBV27 and TRBJ2-1; 12 bases fit TRBD2. Trimming took 3 bases from V and 10 from J; bases not matched to a gene: 7. This CDR3 has 15 residues. Germline V gives CDR1 MNHEY, CDR2 SMNVEV (reference sequence). CDR3 DNA: TGTGCCAGCAGTTTCGGACTAGCGGGATTCGTAGAGCAGTTCTTC. Residues: CASSFGLAGFVEQFF.

This clone was detected only once. V usage is TRBV5-4 and J usage is TRBJ1-1, with no clear D. Trimming took 0 bases from V and 5 from J, leaving 11 bases between them. The germline CDR1 and CDR2 sequences are SGHNT and YYREEE (reference sequence). This CDR3 has 14 residues. CDR3 region: CASSLDAGGTEAFF. The CDR3 DNA sequence: TGTGCCAGCAGCTTGGACGCGGGCGGGACTGAAGCTTTCTTT.

This clone showed up just once. V usage is TRBV19 and J usage is TRBJ1-1; 12 bases line up with TRBD1. The CDR3 contains 15 residues. Germline-derived CDR1 and CDR2 are LNHDA and SQIVND (reference sequence). The trim removed 3 bases at V and 5 bases at J, leaving 4 bases unmatched. The CDR3 DNA reads TGTGCCAGTAGTATTGGGGACAGGGGGCTTACTGAAGCTTTCTTT. This translates into CASSIGDRGLTEAFF.

This chain links TRBV6-6 with TRBJ1-2; 8 positions agree with TRBD1. The CDR3 length is 15 residues. CDR1 is MNHNY and CDR2 is SVGAGI in the germline V gene (reference sequence). The V and J ends lost 2 bases and 0 bases, in that order; junction bases with no gene match: 2. The CDR3 loop reads CASSYDRGANYGYTF. The CDR3 DNA reads as TGTGCCAGCAGTTACGACAGGGGAGCTAACTATGGCTACACCTTC.

The rearrangement uses TRBV10-3 and TRBJ2-5, with 11 bases lining up with TRBD2. Germline V gene data show CDR1 as ENHRY and CDR2 as SYGVKD. The CDR3 spans 16 residues. V dropped 2 bases and J dropped 6; count of bases not matched to a gene: 8. In DNA, the CDR3 is TGTGCCATCAGTGAGCCAGGAGCTAGCGGGAGGAAGACCCAGTACTTC. It specifies CAISEPGASGRKTQYF.

The chain joins TRBV30 to TRBJ1-5; possibly TRBD1 for D (6 bases). The CDR3 has 14 amino acids. Between the trimmed V and J ends, which lost 1 base and 6 bases, there was a span of 13 bases. The V gene's germline CDR1 is GTSNPN and CDR2 SVGIG (reference sequence). CDR3 protein: CAWSGDNSRQPQHF. The CDR3 coding sequence is TGTGCCTGGAGTGGGGACAATTCGCGTCAGCCCCAGCATTTT.

The chain employs TRBV6-1 and TRBJ1-3; D possibly corresponds to TRBD1 (5 bases). CDR1 is MNHNS and CDR2 is SASEGT in the germline V gene. Trimming took 7 bases from V and 1 from J, leaving 14 bases between them. The CDR3 length is 15 residues. The DNA of the CDR3 is TGTGCCAGCAAACTACAGGAGACATCTGGAAACACCATATATTTT. Translation: CASKLQETSGNTIYF.

V usage is TRBV11-2 and J usage is TRBJ2-4, with a possible D match to TRBD1 (6 bases). Trimming pared 5 bases from V and 1 base from J, leaving 12 bases between. Germline lookup yields CDR1 SGHAT and CDR2 FQNNGV. The CDR3 is 15 amino acids. CDR3 amino acids: CASSKIQGAKNIQYF. CDR3 DNA sequence: TGTGCCAGCAGCAAGATCCAGGGGGCCAAAAACATTCAGTACTTC.

This chain connects TRBV27 to TRBJ2-1; D is perhaps TRBD2 (7 bases). CDR3 length equals 14 residues. Per germline, CDR1 MNHEY and CDR2 SMNVEV (reference sequence). Trimming took off 8 bases at V and 6 bases at J, with 17 bases between the two ends. In DNA, the CDR3 is TGTGCCAGCCCCCAGGGAGGGGGTCCCAATGAGCAGTTCTTC. It specifies CASPQGGGPNEQFF.

CDR3 bases: TGTGCCAGCAGCTTAGCCCAGGGGGAAGCTTTCTTT. Translation: CASSLAQGEAFF. The chain uses TRBV7-9 and TRBJ1-1; the D gene is possibly TRBD1 (6 bases). There are 12 residues in the CDR3. Per germline, CDR1 SEHNR and CDR2 FQNEAQ (reference sequence). V lost 0 bases and J lost 8, with 7 bases in between.

This chain links TRBV28 with TRBJ2-7, with a tentative D call TRBD2 (6 bases). The CDR3 has 14 amino acids. From germline, CDR1 is MDHEN and CDR2 SYDVKM. V gave up 4 bases and J gave up 7 bases, with 17 bases separating them. Here the CDR3 reads CASSSAGTLFEQYF. In DNA form, the CDR3 reads TGTGCCAGCAGTTCGGCAGGGACTCTCTTTGAGCAGTACTTC.

This clone was seen only once. The V call is TRBV11-1, the J call TRBJ2-3; 8 bases are a match to TRBD2. Per the germline V gene, CDR1 is SGHAT and CDR2 is FQDESV (reference sequence). With V trimmed by 4 bases and J by 0 bases, 6 bases remained unmatched. The CDR3 extends over 16 amino acids. CDR3 residues: CASSSGLALSTDTQYF. CDR3 bases: TGTGCCAGCAGCTCTGGACTAGCCCTAAGCACAGATACGCAGTATTTT.

The rearrangement joins TRBV18 to TRBJ2-7, with 11 bases matching TRBD2. CDR3 size: 19 residues. Germline assignment: CDR1 KGHSH and CDR2 LQKENI. V lost 2 bases, J lost 3 bases, and 15 bases stayed unmatched. The CDR3 region is CASSPETGGLLAGDYEQYF. CDR3 nucleotides: TGTGCCAGCTCACCAGAGACAGGGGGTTTACTAGCGGGAGACTACGAGCAGTACTTC.